This TCR beta chain derives from a study of tumor-infiltrating lymphocytes in primary liver carcinoma. In the study overall: Spanning 30 to 69 years of age, the patients were men and women. Between 4.2 and 10 cm across, the tumors were all of stage T1-T3 N0M0. Broader study findings: Overlap between tumor regions exceeded overlap of tumor with adjacent tissue or blood. A fraction of only about 7-25% of top clones appeared in all five tumor regions.

A remark on this clonotype: The antigen remains undetermined. This may be a read error: a much more frequent sequence differs by one nucleotide.

From about 19-30 mg of unsorted bulk tissue, DNA and RNA were co-extracted together. Reverse transcription of approximately 500 ng total RNA with a constant-region primer produced TCR beta cDNA. Investigators got TCR beta libraries out of three nested multiplex PCR rounds, done with slightly modified ARM-PCR. TRBV1-TRBV30 forward primers paired with a C-beta reverse primer drove the first two PCR rounds, 10 cycles each. A single record per CDR3 protein comes from TCRdb applying MiXCR to the multiplex PCR reads. The sample carries some 51,000 distinct CDR3 sequences, roughly 77% recorded once. The length of the CDR3 is 15 residues. Germline V gives CDR1 SGHRS, CDR2 YFSETQ.

The sequenced material came from liver tumor tissue from sampling region 3. Documented subset: tumor region T3, left-lateral pole. The chain joins TRBV5-1 to TRBJ2-7; TRBD2 is a possible D gene (5 bases). This TCR was sampled from a man aged 40-55 years with primary liver carcinoma and hepatitis B virus infection. The CDR3 loop is CASSSSRSATYGQYF. As DNA, the CDR3 is TGCGCCAGCAGCTCTAGCAGGAGCGCCACCTACGGGCAGTACTTC.